The 23 T cell receptor beta chains in this list originate from one sample, sequenced in a study of vaccination effects on CD4 cells after COVID-19. No antigen has been assigned to these receptors. Before any sequencing was done, the ViraFEST assay used viral peptide pools to expand antigen-specific CD4+ T cells. Isolating CD4+ T cells followed approximately 9 days of culture. In the vaccine recipients, nucleocapsid antibodies were negative and there was no prior SARS-CoV-2 infection. The protocol was immunoSEQ multiplex PCR, while the TCRdb copy is restricted to in-frame clones and leaves out a portion. The table records about 65,000 clones, approximately 76% of them present only once. The specimen comprised CD4+ T cells from PBMCs cultured with HCoV-NL63 spike peptides, sampled before COVID-19 vaccination. The receptors stem from a human donor who received a COVID-19 vaccine.

V is TRBV19 and J is TRBJ1-1; no firm D call. CDR3 length: 12 amino acids. Germline CDR1 is LNHDA and CDR2 is SQIVND (reference sequence). Deletions cut 4 bases from V and 11 bases from J, with 14 bases between. The DNA of the CDR3 is TGTGCCAGTAGTACCCTTAGTGGGAAGGCTTTCTTT. It codes for CASSTLSGKAFF.

This clone was detected only once. This rearrangement joins TRBV5-1 to TRBJ2-5; D possibly matches TRBD1 or TRBD2 (5 bases each). Germline assignment: CDR1 SGHRS and CDR2 YFSETQ. V lost 0 bases to trimming and J lost 1 base, with 10 bases between them. The CDR3 is 15 residues long. This chain's CDR3 is CASSLGGTPQETQYF. As DNA, the CDR3 is TGCGCCAGCAGCTTGGGGGGGACCCCCCAAGAGACCCAGTACTTC.

This CDR3 is CASRDRVGYGYTF. CDR3 DNA: TGTGCCAGCAGAGACAGGGTTGGCTATGGCTACACCTTC. V is TRBV6-5 and J is TRBJ1-2; TRBD1 aligns across 7 bases. This CDR3 has 13 amino acids. CDR1 MNHEY and CDR2 SVGAGI come from the germline V gene. V shed 6 bases and J 4 bases; nucleotides not matched to a gene: 5.

V gene TRBV5-1 combines with J gene TRBJ1-2; TRBD1 matches 9 bases. With 0 bases clipped from V and 10 bases from J, the junction kept 7 bases outside the gene matches. Germline V CDR1 and CDR2: SGHRS, YFSETQ. The CDR3 has 14 amino acids. CDR3 loop: CASSLGGQGPYYTF. CDR3 sequence (DNA): TGCGCCAGCAGCTTGGGAGGACAGGGGCCGTACTACACCTTC.

The chain links TRBV7-8 to TRBJ2-5; 15 nucleotides align to TRBD2. This CDR3 is 16 amino acids long. Germline CDR1 reads SGHVS; CDR2 reads FQNEAQ. Trimming took 6 bases from V and 6 from J; bases not matched to a gene: 8. The CDR3 sequence is CASRTGLAGGPKTQYF. CDR3 sequence (DNA): TGTGCCAGCAGGACAGGACTAGCGGGGGGGCCCAAGACCCAGTACTTC.

The chain is built from TRBV7-2 and TRBJ1-2; D unresolved. Germline V CDR1 and CDR2: SGHTA, FQGNSA. The ends were cut back, 0 bases at V and 0 bases at J, with 11 bases in the middle. The CDR3 sequence is 16 residues long. CDR3 DNA sequence: TGTGCCAGCAGCTTAGCGCCCAGCTTAGCTAACTATGGCTACACCTTC. It encodes CASSLAPSLANYGYTF.

The gene calls are TRBV3-1 (or the pseudogene TRBV3-2) and TRBJ1-6; TRBD1 might be the D (5 bases). The germline V gene has CDR1 LGHDT and CDR2 YNNKEL (reference sequence). This CDR3 has 15 residues. Trimming pared 1 base from V and 7 bases from J, leaving 11 bases between. The CDR3 DNA is TGTGCCAGCAGCCAAGGGTCCAGGGACAATTCACCCCTCCACTTT. Its translation: CASSQGSRDNSPLHF.

V and J are TRBV20-1 and TRBJ1-1; unclear D gene. The V gene lost 4 bases and the J gene lost 10 bases, with 13 bases spanning the gap. The CDR3 consists of 11 residues. Germline V lookup: CDR1 DFQATT, CDR2 SNEGSKA (reference sequence). The CDR3 DNA reads TGCAGTGCTACCGACCTTTTGGGAGCTTTCTTT. Amino acid sequence: CSATDLLGAFF.

V gene TRBV2 combines with J gene TRBJ1-5; the D is unclear. The CDR3 sequence is 14 residues long. The ends were cut back, 1 base at V and 5 bases at J, with 9 bases in the middle. The germline V gene encodes CDR1 SNHLY and CDR2 FYNNEI. The CDR3: CASSEGERYQPQHF. CDR3 sequence (DNA): TGTGCCAGCAGTGAAGGGGAACGGTATCAGCCCCAGCATTTT.

This clone was seen a single time. The V call is TRBV10-2, the J call TRBJ2-1; 9 bases align to TRBD2. The CDR3 sequence is 12 residues long. Unmatched junction bases numbered 3, after V lost 5 bases and J lost 10 bases. Germline CDR1 reads WSHSY; CDR2 reads SAAADI. The CDR3 region is CASSRAGGEQFF. CDR3 nucleotides: TGCGCCAGCAGTCGAGCGGGGGGCGAGCAGTTCTTC.

The chain has TRBV24-1 and TRBJ1-5; the match to TRBD1 covers 7 bases. V lost 3 bases to trimming and J lost 7 bases; unmatched junction nucleotides: 5. This CDR3 region has 14 residues. Germline CDR1 KGHDR, CDR2 SFDVKD. CDR3 loop: CATSDRDRGQPQHF. The CDR3 DNA is TGTGCCACCAGTGATCGGGACAGAGGACAGCCCCAGCATTTT.

CDR3 sequence (DNA): TGCGCCAGCAGCCCCGGACACCTTTACAATGAGCAGTTCTTC. Protein product: CASSPGHLYNEQFF. The chain links TRBV5-1 to TRBJ2-1, with D possibly being TRBD1 (5 bases). The length of the CDR3 is 14 residues. From germline, CDR1 is SGHRS and CDR2 YFSETQ. Trimming pared 4 bases from V and 4 bases from J, leaving 12 bases between.

This clone was seen only a few times. This sequence joins TRBV2 and TRBJ1-4; no clear D gene. V was pared by 2 bases and J by 1 base, with 5 bases between. Germline V gene lookup returns CDR1 SNHLY and CDR2 FYNNEI. The CDR3 consists of 14 residues. The CDR3 loop is CASSEWGTNEKLFF. The CDR3 DNA sequence: TGTGCCAGCAGTGAATGGGGAACTAATGAAAAACTGTTTTTT.

This chain links TRBV3-1 (or the pseudogene TRBV3-2) with TRBJ2-2; D perhaps matches TRBD1 (5 bases). Between the trimmed V and J ends, which lost 2 bases and 4 bases, there was a span of 11 bases. The CDR3 is made up of 15 amino acids. The germline V gene encodes CDR1 LGHDT and CDR2 YNNKEL (reference sequence). CDR3 bases: TGTGCCAGCAGCCAAAATCGACAGATCACCGGGGAGCTGTTTTTT. It is translated as CASSQNRQITGELFF.

A few counts support this clone. The chain has TRBV7-2 and TRBJ2-7, with TRBD2 matching 10 bases. The V segment lost 2 bases and the J segment 3 bases; nucleotides outside the gene matches: 4. CDR3 size: 15 residues. CDR1 SGHTA and CDR2 FQGNSA come from the germline V gene. CDR3 nucleotide sequence: TGTGCCAGCAGCTTAACTAGCGGGGATCTCTACGAGCAGTACGTC. It encodes CASSLTSGDLYEQYV.

The chain recombines TRBV9 with TRBJ1-2, with 8 bases identical to TRBD1. Looked up from germline, CDR1 is SGDLS and CDR2 is YYNGEE. The junction had 9 bases not matched to a gene; V was cut back by 2 bases and J by 3 bases. The CDR3 runs 16 residues. CDR3 amino acids: CASSVIRDRRYYGYTF. The CDR3 DNA reads TGTGCCAGCAGCGTCATCCGGGACAGGCGGTACTATGGCTACACCTTC.

The rearrangement uses TRBV5-5 and TRBJ2-7; the D call may be TRBD1 or TRBD2 (5 bases each). V was trimmed by 2 bases and J by 0 bases, leaving 9 bases between them. CDR3 length: 14 residues. Per germline, CDR1 SGHKS and CDR2 YYEKEE (reference sequence). The CDR3 region is CASSLEGSSYEQYV. CDR3 in DNA: TGTGCCAGCAGCTTAGAGGGGAGCTCCTACGAGCAGTACGTC.

This clone has more than one count but fewer than ten. V and J are TRBV7-2 and TRBJ2-3, with D uncertain. This CDR3 contains 13 residues. CDR1 SGHTA and CDR2 FQGNSA come from the germline V gene. Trimming cost V 4 bases and J 6 bases, with 11 bases left between them. The CDR3 sequence: CASSSFDWDTQYF. The CDR3 bases are TGTGCCAGCAGCTCGTTTGACTGGGATACGCAGTATTTT.

The V gene is TRBV5-6, the J gene TRBJ2-5; weak D call: TRBD1 (6 bases). V lost 0 bases and J 5 bases, leaving 11 bases between the germline ends. CDR1 and CDR2 (germline): SGHDT, YYEEEE. This CDR3 has 14 amino acids. Here the CDR3 reads CASSLDRVVETQYF. The CDR3, as DNA: TGTGCCAGCAGCTTGGACAGGGTCGTCGAGACCCAGTACTTC.

The rearrangement uses TRBV5-1 and TRBJ2-2; 9 bases align to TRBD1. Trimming cost V 9 bases and J 3 bases; bases outside gene matches: 3. Germline assignment: CDR1 SGHRS and CDR2 YFSETQ. The CDR3 extends over 13 amino acids. CDR3: CANRQGDTGELFF. CDR3 nucleotide sequence: TGCGCCAACCGACAGGGGGACACCGGGGAGCTGTTTTTT.

The V gene is TRBV5-1, the J gene TRBJ1-2, with 8 bases fitting TRBD1. This CDR3 comprises 17 residues. V was clipped by 2 bases and J by 4 bases; unmatched bases: 13. From germline, CDR1 is SGHRS and CDR2 YFSETQ. CDR3 in amino acids: CASSLRTGKDDGYGYTF. DNA for the CDR3: TGCGCCAGCAGCTTACGGACAGGGAAGGATGATGGCTATGGCTACACCTTC.

The chain uses TRBV5-1 and TRBJ1-4; 9 bases fit TRBD1. Germline CDR1 and CDR2: SGHRS and YFSETQ. V was clipped by 5 bases and J by 8 bases; unmatched bases: 4. This CDR3 is built from 13 residues. CDR3 sequence: CASSRDRAEKLFF. The CDR3 DNA reads as TGCGCCAGCAGTCGGGACAGGGCGGAAAAACTGTTTTTT.

V and J are TRBV5-1 and TRBJ2-3; 10 bases are shared with TRBD2. This CDR3 has 15 residues. Germline V CDR1 and CDR2: SGHRS, YFSETQ. V trimming: 0 bases; J trimming: 5 bases; junction bases outside the gene matches: 3. The CDR3 here is CASSLGASGGDTQYF. The CDR3 DNA reads as TGCGCCAGCAGCTTGGGGGCTAGCGGGGGAGATACGCAGTATTTT. Full variable domain (missing parts from reference TRBV5-1 and TRBJ2-3): KAGVTQTPRYLIKTRGQQVTLSCSPISGHRSVSWYQQTPGQGLQFLFEYFSETQRNKGNFPGRFSGRQFSNSRSEMNVSTLELGDSALYLCASSLGASGGDTQYFGPGTRLTVL.